The T cell receptor beta chain described here comes from a study of blood T cell repertoires in COVID-19. Study-wide context: Specimens from acute and convalescent COVID-19 originated in the United States, Italy and Spain. Sources were T cells, B-cell-depleted T cells, or PBMCs; the material itself was cDNA or gDNA.

Authors' data handling: Nucleated cell counts were estimated from reference gene primer amplification. Here immunoSEQ multiplex PCR was the method, and the copy in TCRdb shows in-frame clones only, minus some. That table gives V, J and clone size, and the DNA gave D and trimming. The sample has some 99,000 clones, around 82% seen once; the top ten hold around 4%. The receptor was derived from a human donor in a cohort sampled during active or convalescent COVID-19. What was sequenced was peripheral blood.

The CDR3 region has the DNA TGTGCCAGCAGCCAAGCGGATTTGATCAGGGGACATGGCTACACCTTC. It translates to CASSQADLIRGHGYTF. V is TRBV4-2 and J is TRBJ1-2; D might be TRBD1 (6 bases). Germline CDR1 LGHNA, CDR2 YNFKEQ. V lost 1 base and J lost 6, with 18 bases in between. The CDR3 has 16 residues.